The TCR beta chain under discussion was sequenced for a study of T cell repertoires in cytomegalovirus infection. Study-wide context: Public signatures in TCR beta pointed to CMV infection and matching HLA type.

As regards this clonotype: The antigen is not known.

TCRdb itself ran the reads through MiXCR, one entry per CDR3 protein. The data show about 110,000 distinct CDR3 sequences, about 9.5% seen once. Study findings and constraints: What dominated the ex vivo response were HLA-C-restricted CMV-specific TCR beta clonotypes.

V was shortened by 5 bases and J by 10 bases, with 24 bases between the two germline ends. CDR1 is MNHEY, CDR2 SVGEGT, per germline. The CDR3 spans 16 residues. This TCR came from a human donor in good health (CMV status not recorded). Some clones in this sample may be carry-over from other donors' samples. The sample consisted of PBMCs, sequenced either directly or after in vitro stimulation (not recorded which). This chain connects TRBV6-2 or TRBV6-3 to TRBJ2-1; a possible D gene is TRBD2 (6 bases). The CDR3 DNA reads as TGTGCCAGCAGTGGGGGGACGGCCGTCTCCTACGGGGAGCAGTTCTTC. The encoded protein is CASSGGTAVSYGEQFF.